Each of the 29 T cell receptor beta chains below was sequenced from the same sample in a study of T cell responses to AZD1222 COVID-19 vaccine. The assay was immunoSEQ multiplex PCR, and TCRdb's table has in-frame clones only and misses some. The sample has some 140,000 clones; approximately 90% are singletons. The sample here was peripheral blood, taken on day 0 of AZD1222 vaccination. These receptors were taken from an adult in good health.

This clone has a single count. The CDR3 here is CASSQDPGQGVGNTEAFF. The CDR3 nucleotides read TGTGCCAGCAGCCAAGACCCGGGACAGGGGGTTGGGAACACTGAAGCTTTCTTT. The chain couples TRBV4-2 to TRBJ1-1; TRBD1 matches 11 bases. J gave up 1 base and V 0 bases, and 7 bases lay outside the gene matches. Germline CDR1 is LGHNA and CDR2 is YNFKEQ. This CDR3 has 18 amino acids.

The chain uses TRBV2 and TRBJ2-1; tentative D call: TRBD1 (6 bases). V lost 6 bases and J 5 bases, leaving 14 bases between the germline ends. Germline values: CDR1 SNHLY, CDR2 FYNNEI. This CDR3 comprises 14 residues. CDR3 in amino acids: CASSLQGRHNEQFF. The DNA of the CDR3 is TGTGCCAGCAGCTTACAGGGTCGCCACAATGAGCAGTTCTTC.

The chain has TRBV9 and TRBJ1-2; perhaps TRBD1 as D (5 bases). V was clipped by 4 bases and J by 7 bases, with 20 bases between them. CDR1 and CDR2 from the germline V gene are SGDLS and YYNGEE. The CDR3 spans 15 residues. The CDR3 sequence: CASSPRTKSEGGYTF. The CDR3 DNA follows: TGTGCCAGCAGCCCAAGGACAAAGTCGGAGGGTGGCTACACCTTC.

The CDR3 DNA reads as TGTGCCAGTAGTCCGTCCGGCGGCGGGACCTACGAGCAGTACTTC. Its protein is CASSPSGGGTYEQYF. This chain connects TRBV19 to TRBJ2-7; a weak D match, TRBD2 (6 bases). Germline CDR1 is LNHDA and CDR2 is SQIVND (reference sequence). V was clipped by 5 bases and J by 2 bases, with 16 bases between them. The CDR3 has 15 amino acids.

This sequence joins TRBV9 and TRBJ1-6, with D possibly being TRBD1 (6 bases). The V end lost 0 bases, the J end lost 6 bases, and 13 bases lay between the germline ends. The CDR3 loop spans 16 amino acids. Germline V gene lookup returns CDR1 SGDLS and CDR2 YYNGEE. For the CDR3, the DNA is TGTGCCAGCAGCGTAGGTGCGGGGGCCCTTAATTCACCCCTCCACTTT. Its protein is CASSVGAGALNSPLHF.

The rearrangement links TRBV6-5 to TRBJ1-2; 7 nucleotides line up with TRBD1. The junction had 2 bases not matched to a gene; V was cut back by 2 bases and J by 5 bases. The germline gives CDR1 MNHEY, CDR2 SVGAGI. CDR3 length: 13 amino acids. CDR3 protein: CASSYDRAYGYTF. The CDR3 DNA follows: TGTGCCAGCAGTTACGACAGGGCGTATGGCTACACCTTC.

In DNA, the CDR3 is TGTGCCAGCAGGTCAATGTTGGCCCTAGCGGAGAACAATGAGCAGTTCTTC. This sequence encodes CASRSMLALAENNEQFF. This rearrangement joins TRBV5-4 to TRBJ2-1, with TRBD2 matching 7 bases. V lost 5 bases, J lost 5 bases, and 16 bases stayed unmatched. This CDR3 has 17 amino acids. Germline CDR1 and CDR2: SGHNT and YYREEE (reference sequence).

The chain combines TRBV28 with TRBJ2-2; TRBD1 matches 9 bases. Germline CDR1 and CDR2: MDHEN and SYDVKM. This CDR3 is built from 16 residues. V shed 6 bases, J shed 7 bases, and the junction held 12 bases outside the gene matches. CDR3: CASRRSGTGFNGELFF. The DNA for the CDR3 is TGTGCCAGCAGACGCTCCGGGACAGGGTTTAACGGGGAGCTGTTTTTT.

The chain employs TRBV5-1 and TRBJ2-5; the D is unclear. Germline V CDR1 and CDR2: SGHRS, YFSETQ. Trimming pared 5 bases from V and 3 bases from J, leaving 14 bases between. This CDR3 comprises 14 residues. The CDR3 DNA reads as TGCGCCAGCAGGTCCGGCGGCAGGAAAGAGACCCAGTACTTC. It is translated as CASRSGGRKETQYF.

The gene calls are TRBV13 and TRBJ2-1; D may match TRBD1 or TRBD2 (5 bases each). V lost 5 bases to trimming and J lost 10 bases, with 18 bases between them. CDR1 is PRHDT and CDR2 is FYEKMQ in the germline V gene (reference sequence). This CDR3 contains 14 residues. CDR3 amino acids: CASSPPTGLKEQFF. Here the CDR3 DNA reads TGTGCCAGCAGCCCTCCAACGGGGCTCAAGGAGCAGTTCTTC.

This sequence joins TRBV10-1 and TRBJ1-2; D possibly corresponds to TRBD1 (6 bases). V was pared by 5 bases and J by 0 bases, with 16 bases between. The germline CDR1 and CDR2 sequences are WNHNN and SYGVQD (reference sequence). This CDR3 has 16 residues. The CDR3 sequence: CASSSDSREANYGYTF. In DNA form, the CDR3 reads TGCGCCAGCAGTTCGGACAGTCGTGAGGCTAACTATGGCTACACCTTC.

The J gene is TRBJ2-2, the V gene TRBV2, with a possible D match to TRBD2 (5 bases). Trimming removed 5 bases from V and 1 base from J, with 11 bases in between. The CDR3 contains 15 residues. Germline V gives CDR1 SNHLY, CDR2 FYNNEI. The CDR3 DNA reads TGTGCCAGCAGTAGAGGGAACTGGAACACCGGGGAGCTGTTTTTT. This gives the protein CASSRGNWNTGELFF.

The CDR3 sequence: CASREGSTNTGELFF. CDR3 sequence (DNA): TGTGCCAGCAGGGAGGGGAGTACGAACACCGGGGAGCTGTTTTTT. The chain joins TRBV2 to TRBJ2-2; maybe TRBD2 (6 bases). Deletions cut 6 bases from V and 0 bases from J, with 11 bases between. The V gene's germline CDR1 is SNHLY and CDR2 FYNNEI. The length of the CDR3 is 15 residues.

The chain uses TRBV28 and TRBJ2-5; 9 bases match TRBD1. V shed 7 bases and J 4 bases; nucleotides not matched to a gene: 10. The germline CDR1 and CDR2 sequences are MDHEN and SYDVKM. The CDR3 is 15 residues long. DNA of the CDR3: TGTGCCAGCACCTCCGGGACAGGGAGTCGAGAGACCCAGTACTTC. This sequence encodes CASTSGTGSRETQYF.

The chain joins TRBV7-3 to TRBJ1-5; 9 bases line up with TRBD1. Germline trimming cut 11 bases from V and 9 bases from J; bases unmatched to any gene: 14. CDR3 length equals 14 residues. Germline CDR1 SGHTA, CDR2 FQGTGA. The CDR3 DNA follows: TGTGCCGTACACCGGGACAGGGACCTGCGGCCCCAGCATTTT. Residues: CAVHRDRDLRPQHF.

CDR3 coding DNA: TGTGCCACCAGTGATCCTGGCGCGGAACATGGAAACACCATATATTTT. Residues: CATSDPGAEHGNTIYF. The chain combines TRBV24-1 with TRBJ1-3; D uncertain. The germline V gene encodes CDR1 KGHDR and CDR2 SFDVKD. V was shortened by 3 bases and J by 3 bases, with 14 bases between the two germline ends. CDR3 length equals 16 residues.

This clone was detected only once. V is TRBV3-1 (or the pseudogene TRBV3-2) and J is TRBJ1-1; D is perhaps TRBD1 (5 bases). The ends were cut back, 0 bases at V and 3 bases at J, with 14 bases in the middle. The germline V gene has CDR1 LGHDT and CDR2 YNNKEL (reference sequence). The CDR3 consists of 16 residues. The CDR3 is CASSQDLSGSYTEAFF. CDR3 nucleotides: TGTGCCAGCAGCCAAGATTTGTCAGGGAGTTACACTGAAGCTTTCTTT.

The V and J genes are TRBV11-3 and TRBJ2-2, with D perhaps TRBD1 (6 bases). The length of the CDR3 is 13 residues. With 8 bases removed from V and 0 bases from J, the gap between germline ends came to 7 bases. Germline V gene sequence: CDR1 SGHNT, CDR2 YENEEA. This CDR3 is CASRTANTGELFF. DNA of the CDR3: TGTGCCAGCCGGACAGCGAACACCGGGGAGCTGTTTTTT.

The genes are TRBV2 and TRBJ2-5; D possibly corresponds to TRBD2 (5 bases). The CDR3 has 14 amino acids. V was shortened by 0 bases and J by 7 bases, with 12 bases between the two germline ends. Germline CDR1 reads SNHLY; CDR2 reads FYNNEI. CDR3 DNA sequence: TGTGCCAGCAGTGAAGCGCCATCTGGGAGGACCCAGTACTTC. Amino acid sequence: CASSEAPSGRTQYF.

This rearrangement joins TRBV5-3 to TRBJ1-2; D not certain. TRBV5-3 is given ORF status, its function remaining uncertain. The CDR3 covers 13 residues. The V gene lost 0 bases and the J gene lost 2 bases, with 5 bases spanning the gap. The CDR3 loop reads CARSLVLNYGYTF. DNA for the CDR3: TGTGCCAGAAGCTTGGTGTTAAACTATGGCTACACCTTC.

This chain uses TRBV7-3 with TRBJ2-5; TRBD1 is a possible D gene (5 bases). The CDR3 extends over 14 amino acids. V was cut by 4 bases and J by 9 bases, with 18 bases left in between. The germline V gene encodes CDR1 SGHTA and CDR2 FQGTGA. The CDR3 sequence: CASSSQAGPTAQYF. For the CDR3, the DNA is TGTGCCAGCAGCTCTCAGGCAGGGCCCACGGCCCAGTACTTC.

The CDR3 DNA reads as TGTGCCAGCAGCCGGGACCGTTCCTACAATGAGCAGTTCTTC. Translating gives CASSRDRSYNEQFF. The J gene is TRBJ2-1, the V gene TRBV7-3, with D possibly being TRBD1 or TRBD2 (5 bases each). The length of the CDR3 is 14 residues. Germline V CDR1 and CDR2: SGHTA, FQGTGA. V lost 5 bases and J 1 base, leaving 9 bases between the germline ends.

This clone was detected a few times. This chain's CDR3 is CASREQRGSGNTIYF. CDR3 in DNA: TGTGCCAGCAGGGAACAGAGGGGTTCTGGAAACACCATATATTTT. The chain combines TRBV2 with TRBJ1-3, with D perhaps matching TRBD1 (5 bases). This CDR3 spans 15 amino acids. Germline values: CDR1 SNHLY, CDR2 FYNNEI. The V end was cut by 6 bases, the J end by 1 base, with 13 bases between.

The CDR3 bases are TGTGCCAGCAGCTTGAAGTCGAGGGTCACTGAAGCTTTCTTT. Translated, it gives CASSLKSRVTEAFF. V is TRBV5-8 and J is TRBJ1-1; D call uncertain. Germline CDR1 and CDR2: SGHTS and YDEGEE. The CDR3 runs to 14 residues. Trimming stripped 1 base from V and 4 bases from J, with 11 bases between.

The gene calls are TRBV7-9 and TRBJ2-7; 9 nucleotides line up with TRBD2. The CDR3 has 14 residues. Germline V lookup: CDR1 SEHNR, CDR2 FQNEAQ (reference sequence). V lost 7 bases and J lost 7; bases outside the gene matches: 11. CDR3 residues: CASTQSGGSREQYF. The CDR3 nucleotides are TGTGCCAGCACTCAAAGCGGGGGGTCGAGGGAGCAGTACTTC.

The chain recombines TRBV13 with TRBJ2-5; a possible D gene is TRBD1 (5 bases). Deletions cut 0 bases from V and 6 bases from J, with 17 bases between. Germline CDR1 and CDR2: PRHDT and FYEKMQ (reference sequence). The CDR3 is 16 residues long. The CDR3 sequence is CASSLGLFGQGKTQYF. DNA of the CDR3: TGTGCCAGCAGCTTAGGCCTTTTTGGGCAGGGAAAGACCCAGTACTTC. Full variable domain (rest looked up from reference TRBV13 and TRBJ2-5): AAGVIQSPRHLIKEKRETATLKCYPIPRHDTVYWYQQGPGQDPQFLISFYEKMQSDKGSIPDRFSAQQFSDYHSELNMSSLELGDSALYFCASSLGLFGQGKTQYFGPGTRLLVL.

In DNA, the CDR3 is TGTGCCACAGCAGGATCCACTGGAAACACCATATATTTT. Its protein is CATAGSTGNTIYF. The chain uses TRBV15 and TRBJ1-3; D unresolved. Germline CDR1 reads LNHNV; CDR2 reads YYDKDF (reference sequence). The CDR3 has 13 amino acids. V was cut by 9 bases and J by 2 bases, with 11 bases left in between.

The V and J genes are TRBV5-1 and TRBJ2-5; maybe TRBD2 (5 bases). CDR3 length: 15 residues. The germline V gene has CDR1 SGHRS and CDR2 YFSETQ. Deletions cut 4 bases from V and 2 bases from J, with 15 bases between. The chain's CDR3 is CASSPLVRAQETQYF. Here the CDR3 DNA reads TGCGCCAGCAGCCCACTAGTGAGGGCACAAGAGACCCAGTACTTC.

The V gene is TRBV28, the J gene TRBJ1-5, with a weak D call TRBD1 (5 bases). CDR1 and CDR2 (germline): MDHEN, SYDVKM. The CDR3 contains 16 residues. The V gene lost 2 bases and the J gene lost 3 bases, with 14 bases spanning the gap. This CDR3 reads CASSLLGPGLNQPQHF. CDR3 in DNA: TGTGCCAGCAGTTTACTGGGACCCGGGCTCAATCAGCCCCAGCATTTT.